This T cell receptor beta chain was captured by sequencing in a study of OX40 agonist ivuxolimab in advanced cancers. Study as a whole: Dose-escalation patients suffered from hepatocellular carcinoma, melanoma, renal cell or head and neck cancer. Study-level results: Nonresponders, in some cases, also had low normalized T-cell clonal expansion. Circulating CD4+ and CD8+ T cells showed clonal expansion by week 6 at 0.1 to 3.0 mg/kg. On average, a greater number of expanded clones characterised CD8+ T cells relative to CD4+.

For this clone: Its antigen is unknown.

The table came from immunoSEQ multiplex PCR; TCRdb's copy has only in-frame clones and leaves some out. The sample has over 55,000 clones; 90% to 95% are singletons. The CDR3 is made up of 14 amino acids. This clonotype was sampled from an adult with an advanced solid tumor such as melanoma, head and neck, liver or kidney cancer. The chain employs TRBV21-1 and TRBJ1-1. TRBV21-1 represents a pseudogene. The input for sequencing was CD4+ or CD8+ T cells sorted from blood, taken in a trial of the OX40 agonist ivuxolimab. The CDR3 is CASSLPGVGTEAFF. The CDR3 region has the DNA TGTGCCAGCAGCCTCCCCGGGGTTGGCACTGAAGCTTTCTTT.